The T cell receptor beta chain described here comes from a study of blood T cell repertoires in COVID-19. The overall study: Nucleic acid was either cDNA or gDNA, and it came from T cells, B-cell-depleted T cells, or PBMCs.

Repertoires were generated with immunoSEQ multiplex PCR, while TCRdb's copy carries only in-frame clones and drops some. The top ten clones hold over 2.5% of a sample with some 190,000 clones, 70% to 90% of them seen once. Trimming at V came to 3 bases and at J to 4 bases, leaving 6 bases not matched to a gene. Per germline, CDR1 KGHDR and CDR2 SFDVKD. There are 15 residues in the CDR3. This sequence was found in a man aged 60 to 75 with acute or convalescent COVID-19. Input material: peripheral blood. This chain connects TRBV24-1 to TRBJ2-7; TRBD1 aligns across 9 bases. Written as DNA, the CDR3 is TGTGCCACCAGTGATCCAACAGACAGGGGGTACGAGCAGTACTTC. This encodes CATSDPTDRGYEQYF.